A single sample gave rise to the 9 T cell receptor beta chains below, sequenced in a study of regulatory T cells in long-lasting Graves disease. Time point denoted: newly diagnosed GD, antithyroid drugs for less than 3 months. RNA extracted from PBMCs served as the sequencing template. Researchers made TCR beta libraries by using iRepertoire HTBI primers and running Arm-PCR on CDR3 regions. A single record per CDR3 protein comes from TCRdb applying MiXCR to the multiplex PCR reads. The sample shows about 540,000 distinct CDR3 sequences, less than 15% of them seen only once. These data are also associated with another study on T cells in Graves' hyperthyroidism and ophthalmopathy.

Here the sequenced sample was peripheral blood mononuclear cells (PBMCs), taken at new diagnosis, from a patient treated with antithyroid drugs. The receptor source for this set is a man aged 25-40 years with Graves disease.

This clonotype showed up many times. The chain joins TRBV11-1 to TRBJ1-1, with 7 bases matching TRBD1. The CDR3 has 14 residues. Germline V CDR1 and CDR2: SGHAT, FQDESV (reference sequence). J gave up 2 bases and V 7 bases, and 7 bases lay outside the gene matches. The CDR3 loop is CASTAGQANTEAFF. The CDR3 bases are TGTGCCAGCACCGCCGGACAGGCCAACACTGAAGCTTTCTTT.

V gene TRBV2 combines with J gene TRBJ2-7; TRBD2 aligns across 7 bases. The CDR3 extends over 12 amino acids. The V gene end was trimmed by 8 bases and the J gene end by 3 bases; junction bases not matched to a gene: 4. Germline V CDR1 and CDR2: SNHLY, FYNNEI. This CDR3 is CASGWTSYEQYF. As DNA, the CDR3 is TGTGCCAGCGGCTGGACTAGCTACGAGCAGTACTTC. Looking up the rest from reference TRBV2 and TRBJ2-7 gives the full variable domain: EPEVTQTPSHQVTQMGQEVILRCVPISNHLYFYWYRQILGQKVEFLVSFYNNEISEKSEIFDDQFSVERPDGSNFTLKIRSTKLEDSAMYFCASGWTSYEQYFGPGTRLTVT.

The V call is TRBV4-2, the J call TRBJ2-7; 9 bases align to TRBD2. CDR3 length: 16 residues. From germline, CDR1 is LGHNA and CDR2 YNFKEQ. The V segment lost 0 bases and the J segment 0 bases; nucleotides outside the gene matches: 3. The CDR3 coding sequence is TGTGCCAGCAGCCAAGAGGCTAGCGGGACCTCCTACGAGCAGTACTTC. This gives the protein CASSQEASGTSYEQYF.

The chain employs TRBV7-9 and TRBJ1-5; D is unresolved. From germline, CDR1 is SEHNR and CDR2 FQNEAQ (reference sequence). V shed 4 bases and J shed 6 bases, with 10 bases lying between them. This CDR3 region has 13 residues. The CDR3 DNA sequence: TGTGCCAGCAGCTCCGGCTCGGTTCAGCCCCAGCATTTT. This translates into CASSSGSVQPQHF.

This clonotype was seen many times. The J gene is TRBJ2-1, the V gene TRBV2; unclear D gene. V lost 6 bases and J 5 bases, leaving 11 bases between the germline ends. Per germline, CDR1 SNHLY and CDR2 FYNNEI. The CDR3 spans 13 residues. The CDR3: CASRDTGHNEQFF. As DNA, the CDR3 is TGTGCCAGCAGGGATACCGGTCACAATGAGCAGTTCTTC.

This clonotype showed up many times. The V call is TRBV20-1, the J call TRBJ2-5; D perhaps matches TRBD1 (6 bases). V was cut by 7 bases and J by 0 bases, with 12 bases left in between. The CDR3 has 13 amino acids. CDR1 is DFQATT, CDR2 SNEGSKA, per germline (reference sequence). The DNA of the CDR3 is TGCAGTGGCACCCAGGGGTACCAAGAGACCCAGTACTTC. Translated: CSGTQGYQETQYF.

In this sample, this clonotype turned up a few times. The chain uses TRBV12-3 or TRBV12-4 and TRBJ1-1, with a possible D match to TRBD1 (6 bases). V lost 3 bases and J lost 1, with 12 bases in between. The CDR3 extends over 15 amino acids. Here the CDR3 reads CASSFGGLPNTEAFF. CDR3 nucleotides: TGTGCCAGCAGTTTCGGGGGGCTCCCGAACACTGAAGCTTTCTTT.

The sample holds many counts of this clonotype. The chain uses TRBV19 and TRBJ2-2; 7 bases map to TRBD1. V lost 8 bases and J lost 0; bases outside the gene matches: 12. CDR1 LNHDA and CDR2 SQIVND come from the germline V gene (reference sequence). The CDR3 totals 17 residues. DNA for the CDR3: TGTGCCAGTCGCCGGGACAGCGTTCTCGCGAACACCGGGGAGCTGTTTTTT. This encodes CASRRDSVLANTGELFF. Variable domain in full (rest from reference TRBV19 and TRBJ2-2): DGGITQSPKYLFRKEGQNVTLSCEQNLNHDAMYWYRQDPGQGLRLIYYSQIVNDFQKGDIAEGYSVSREKKESFPLTVTSAQKNPTAFYLCASRRDSVLANTGELFFGEGSRLTVL.

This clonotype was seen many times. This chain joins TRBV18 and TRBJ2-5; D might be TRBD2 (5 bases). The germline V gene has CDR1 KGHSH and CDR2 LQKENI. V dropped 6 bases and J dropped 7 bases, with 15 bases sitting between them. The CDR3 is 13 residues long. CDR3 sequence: CASSSESAGTQYF. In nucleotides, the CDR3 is TGTGCCAGCTCGTCCGAAAGCGCGGGGACCCAGTACTTC.